This T cell receptor (beta chain) comes out of a study of siplizumab effects on memory and regulatory T cells. Method: immunoSEQ multiplex PCR; TCRdb's copy keeps in-frame clones and lacks some. The sample carries about 100,000 clones, 75% to 95% recorded once. Germline CDR1 is LNHNV and CDR2 is YYDKDF (reference sequence). The CDR3 loop spans 15 amino acids. The V segment lost 0 bases and the J segment 9 bases; nucleotides outside the gene matches: 6. V usage is TRBV15 and J usage is TRBJ2-1; 9 bases are a match to TRBD2. The TCR comes from a human donor in good health. Some clones in this sample may be carry-over from other donors' samples. The sequenced sample was CD4+ T cells sorted from blood. This CDR3 is CATSREASGRFEQFF. CDR3 sequence (DNA): TGTGCCACCAGCAGAGAGGCAAGCGGGAGGTTTGAGCAGTTCTTC.